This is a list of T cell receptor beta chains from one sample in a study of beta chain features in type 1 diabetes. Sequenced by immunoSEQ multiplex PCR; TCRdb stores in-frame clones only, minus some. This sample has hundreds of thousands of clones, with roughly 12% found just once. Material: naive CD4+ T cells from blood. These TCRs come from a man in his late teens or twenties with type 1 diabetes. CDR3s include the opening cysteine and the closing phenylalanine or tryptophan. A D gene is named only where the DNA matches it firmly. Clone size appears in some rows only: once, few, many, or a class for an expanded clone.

CASSLGTGSYNEQFF | TGCGCCAGCAGCTTAGGGACAGGCTCCTACAATGAGCAGTTCTTC | . | TRBD1 | TRBJ2-1 | TRBV5-1
CAISGQGIGSGTEAFF | TGTGCCATCAGTGGACAGGGTATCGGGTCTGGCACTGAAGCTTTCTTT | . | TRBD1 | TRBJ1-1 | TRBV10-3
CASSQEGSSRGGYTF | TGTGCCAGCAGCCAAGAAGGTAGTTCGAGAGGTGGCTACACCTTC | . | . | TRBJ1-2 | TRBV4-2
CAITPRNTGPTGELFF | TGTGCCATCACGCCGCGAAATACGGGGCCGACCGGGGAGCTGTTTTTT | few | . | TRBJ2-2 | TRBV10-3
CASSPGSDTDTQYF | TGTGCCAGTAGTCCGGGGTCGGACACAGATACGCAGTATTTT | . | . | TRBJ2-3 | TRBV19
CASSTQPMNTEAFF | TGTGCCAGCAGCACGCAGCCTATGAACACTGAAGCTTTCTTT | . | . | TRBJ1-1 | TRBV5-4
CASSPPAGTEAFF | TGTGCCAGCAGCCCCCCGGCAGGGACTGAAGCTTTCTTT | few | . | TRBJ1-1 | TRBV9
CASSQDELADTQYF | TGCGCCAGCAGCCAAGATGAGCTAGCAGATACGCAGTATTTT | few | . | TRBJ2-3 | TRBV4-1
CASTGQNNSPLHF | TGTGCCAGCACCGGACAGAATAATTCACCCCTCCACTTT | . | . | TRBJ1-6 | TRBV27
CASSAAEGSVQYF | TGTGCCAGCAGCGCCGCGGAGGGATCCGTTCAGTACTTC | . | . | TRBJ2-4 | TRBV13
CASSFTHRGNTDTQYF | TGTGCCAGCAGCTTCACCCATAGGGGTAACACAGATACGCAGTATTTT | few | . | TRBJ2-3 | TRBV7-8
CASSELEGTDTQYF | TGTGCCAGCAGTGAACTGGAGGGAACGGATACGCAGTATTTT | . | . | TRBJ2-3 | TRBV2
CASSLAGPKNYGYTF | TGTGCCAGCAGCTTAGCCGGACCGAAAAACTATGGCTACACCTTC | . | . | TRBJ1-2 | TRBV7-2
CASSRQGFLDEQFF | TGTGCCAGCAGTCGACAGGGTTTTCTAGATGAGCAGTTCTTC | . | TRBD1 | TRBJ2-1 | TRBV11-3
CASSQGTGANEQFF | TGCGCCAGCAGCCAAGGGACAGGTGCCAATGAGCAGTTCTTC | few | TRBD1 | TRBJ2-1 | TRBV4-1
CASSQTGYNSPLHF | TGTGCCAGCAGCCAAACAGGGTATAATTCACCCCTCCACTTT | once | . | TRBJ1-6 | TRBV7-2
CASSPGVAPLHF | TGTGCCAGCAGCCCGGGGGTTGCACCCCTCCACTTT | . | . | TRBJ1-6 | TRBV27
CASTNRGNTGELFF | TGTGCCAGCACAAACAGGGGGAACACCGGGGAGCTGTTTTTT | few | TRBD1 | TRBJ2-2 | TRBV6-1
CASSRDRGGGEAFF | TGTGCCAGCAGTCGGGACAGGGGAGGCGGTGAAGCTTTCTTT | . | TRBD1 | TRBJ1-1 | TRBV27
CASSQAGRSSYNEQFF | TGCGCCAGCAGCCAAGCAGGGAGGAGCTCCTACAATGAGCAGTTCTTC | few | . | TRBJ2-1 | TRBV4-1
CASRGGAEISPLHF | TGCGCCAGCCGCGGAGGGGCGGAAATTTCACCCCTCCACTTT | . | . | TRBJ1-6 | TRBV5-1
CASSSSGGALETQYF | TGTGCCAGCAGCTCGAGCGGGGGGGCCTTGGAGACCCAGTACTTC | . | TRBD2 | TRBJ2-5 | TRBV5-4
CSVEDGPGRDGYTF | TGCAGCGTTGAAGATGGCCCCGGCAGGGATGGCTACACCTTC | few | . | TRBJ1-2 | TRBV29-1
CASREVAGSYNEQFF | TGTGCCAGCAGGGAAGTAGCGGGGTCCTACAATGAGCAGTTCTTC | . | TRBD2 | TRBJ2-1 | TRBV9
CASSLYGVGGADYGYTF | TGTGCCAGCAGTTTGTACGGAGTAGGGGGCGCTGACTATGGCTACACCTTC | . | TRBD1 | TRBJ1-2 | TRBV28
CASSWENEQYF | TGTGCCAGCAGCTGGGAAAACGAGCAGTACTTC | few | . | TRBJ2-7 | TRBV5-4
CAIRQEDRGVTNEKLFF | TGTGCCATCAGGCAGGAGGACAGGGGAGTTACTAATGAAAAACTGTTTTTT | few | TRBD1 | TRBJ1-4 | TRBV10-3
CAWSVRDRGDYGYTF | TGTGCCTGGAGTGTAAGGGACAGGGGGGACTATGGCTACACCTTC | . | TRBD1 | TRBJ1-2 | TRBV30
CASSPPDLHEQFF | TGTGCCAGCTCACCACCGGACCTTCATGAGCAGTTCTTC | few | . | TRBJ2-1 | TRBV18